This T cell receptor beta chain was retrieved from a study of long-term antiretroviral therapy in people with HIV. Background on the study: Specimens dating back about a decade before the 2015 immediate-ART recommendation are the oldest included.

An immunoSEQ assay, version v3.0, was performed at survey level. Sequencing used immunoSEQ multiplex PCR; TCRdb keeps in-frame clones, though not all of them. In the table there are more than 25,000 clones, approximately 93% of which are singletons. Study results and caveats: ART adherence, viral resistance and therapy changes were undocumented. HIV repertoires covered narrower CDR3 length ranges than controls did.

Notes on this clone: Its antigen is not identified.

The clonotype originates from a man aged 18 to 35 with HIV. Here the sequenced sample was unsorted PBMCs, taken 3.1 years after starting antiretroviral therapy.

CDR3 nucleotides: TGTGCCAGCAGTGAAGCGCTTCTAGGGTCGACCGATTACGGCACAGATACGCAGTATTTT. This translates into CASSEALLGSTDYGTDTQYF. The J gene is TRBJ2-3, the V gene TRBV2, with unresolved D. This CDR3 is built from 20 residues. Germline CDR1 SNHLY, CDR2 FYNNEI. The V gene lost 0 bases and the J gene lost 1 base, with 23 bases spanning the gap.